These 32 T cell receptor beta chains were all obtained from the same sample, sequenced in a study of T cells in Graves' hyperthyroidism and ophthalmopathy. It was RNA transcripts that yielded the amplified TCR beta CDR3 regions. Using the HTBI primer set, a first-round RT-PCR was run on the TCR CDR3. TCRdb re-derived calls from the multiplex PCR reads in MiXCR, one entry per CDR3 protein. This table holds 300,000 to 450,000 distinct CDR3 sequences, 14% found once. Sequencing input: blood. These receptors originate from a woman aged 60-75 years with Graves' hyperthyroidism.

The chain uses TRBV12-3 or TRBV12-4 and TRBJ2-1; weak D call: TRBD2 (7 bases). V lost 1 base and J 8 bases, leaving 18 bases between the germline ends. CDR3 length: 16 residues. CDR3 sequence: CASSLEGGTGGYEQFF. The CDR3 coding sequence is TGTGCCAGCAGTTTAGAGGGGGGGACCGGAGGGTATGAGCAGTTCTTC.

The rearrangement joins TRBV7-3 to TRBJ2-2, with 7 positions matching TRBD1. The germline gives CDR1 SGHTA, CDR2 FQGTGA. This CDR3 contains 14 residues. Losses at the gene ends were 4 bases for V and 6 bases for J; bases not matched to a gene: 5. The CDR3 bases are TGTGCCAGCAGCTCAACTGACAGGGCCGGGGAGCTGTTTTTT. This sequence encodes CASSSTDRAGELFF. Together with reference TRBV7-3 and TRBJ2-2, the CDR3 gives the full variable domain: GAGVSQTPSNKVTEKGKYVELRCDPISGHTALYWYRQSLGQGPEFLIYFQGTGAADDSGLPNDRFFAVRPEGSVSTLKIQRTERGDSAVYLCASSSTDRAGELFFGEGSRLTVL.

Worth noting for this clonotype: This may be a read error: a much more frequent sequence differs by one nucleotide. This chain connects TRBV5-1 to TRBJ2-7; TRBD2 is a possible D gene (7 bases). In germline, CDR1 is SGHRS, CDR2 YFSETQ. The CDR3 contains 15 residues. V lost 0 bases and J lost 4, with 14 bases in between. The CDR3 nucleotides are TGCGCCAGCAGCTTGGTCGGCAGGGGAGGGTACGAGCAGTACTTC. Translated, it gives CASSLVGRGGYEQYF.

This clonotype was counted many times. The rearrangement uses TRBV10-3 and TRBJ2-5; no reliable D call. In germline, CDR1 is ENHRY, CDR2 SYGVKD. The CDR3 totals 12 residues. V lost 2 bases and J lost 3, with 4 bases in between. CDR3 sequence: CAISEAEETQYF. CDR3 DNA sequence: TGTGCCATCAGTGAGGCAGAAGAGACCCAGTACTTC.

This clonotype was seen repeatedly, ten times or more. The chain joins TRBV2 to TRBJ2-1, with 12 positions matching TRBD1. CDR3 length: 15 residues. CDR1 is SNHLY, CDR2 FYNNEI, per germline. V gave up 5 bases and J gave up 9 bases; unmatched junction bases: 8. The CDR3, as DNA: TGTGCCAGCAGTCCATGGGACAGGGGGCGCGGTGAGCAGTTCTTC. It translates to CASSPWDRGRGEQFF.

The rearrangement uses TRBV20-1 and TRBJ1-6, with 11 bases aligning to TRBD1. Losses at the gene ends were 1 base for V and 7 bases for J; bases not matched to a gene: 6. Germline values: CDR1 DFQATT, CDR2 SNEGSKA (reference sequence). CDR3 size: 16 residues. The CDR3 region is CSARGTGGPENSPLHF. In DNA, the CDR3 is TGCAGTGCTAGAGGGACAGGGGGCCCTGAGAATTCACCCCTCCACTTT.

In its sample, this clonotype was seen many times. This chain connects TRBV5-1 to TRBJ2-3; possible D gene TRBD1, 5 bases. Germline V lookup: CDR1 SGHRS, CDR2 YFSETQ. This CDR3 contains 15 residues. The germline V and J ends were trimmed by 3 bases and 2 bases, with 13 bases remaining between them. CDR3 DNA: TGCGCCAGCAGCTCCACAGGTACCGACACAGATACGCAGTATTTT. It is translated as CASSSTGTDTDTQYF.

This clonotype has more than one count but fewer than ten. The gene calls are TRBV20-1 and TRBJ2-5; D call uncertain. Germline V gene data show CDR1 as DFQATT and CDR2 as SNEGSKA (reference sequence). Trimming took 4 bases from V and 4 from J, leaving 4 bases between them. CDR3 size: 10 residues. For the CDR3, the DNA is TGCAGTGCTAACGGAGAGACCCAGTACTTC. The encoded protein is CSANGETQYF.

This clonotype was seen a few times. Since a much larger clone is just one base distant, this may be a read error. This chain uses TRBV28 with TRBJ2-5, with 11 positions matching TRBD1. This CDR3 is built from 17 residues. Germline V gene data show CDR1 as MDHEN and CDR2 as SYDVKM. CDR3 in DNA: TGTGCCAGCAGTCGGGACAGGGGGATAGCGGTACAAGGGACCCAGTACTTC. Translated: CASSRDRGIAVQGTQYF. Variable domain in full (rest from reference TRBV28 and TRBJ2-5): DVKVTQSSRYLVKRTGEKVFLECVQDMDHENMFWYRQDPGLGLRLIYFSYDVKMKEKGDIPEGYSVSREKKERFSLILESASTNQTSMYLCASSRDRGIAVQGTQYFGPGTRLLVL.

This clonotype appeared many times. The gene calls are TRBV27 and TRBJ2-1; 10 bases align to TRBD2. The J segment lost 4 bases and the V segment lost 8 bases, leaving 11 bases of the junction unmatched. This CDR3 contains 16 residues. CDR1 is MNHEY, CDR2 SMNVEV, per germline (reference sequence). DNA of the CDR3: TGTGCCAGCTTCTCAGAGCGGGAGGGGAGATACAATGAGCAGTTCTTC. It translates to CASFSEREGRYNEQFF.

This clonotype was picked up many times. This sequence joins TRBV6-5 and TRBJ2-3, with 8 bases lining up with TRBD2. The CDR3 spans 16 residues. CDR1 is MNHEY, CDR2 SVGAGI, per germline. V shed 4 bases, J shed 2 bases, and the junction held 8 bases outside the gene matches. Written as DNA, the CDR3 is TGTGCCAGCAGTTCCCTGACGGGGGGGTACACAGATACGCAGTATTTT. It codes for CASSSLTGGYTDTQYF.

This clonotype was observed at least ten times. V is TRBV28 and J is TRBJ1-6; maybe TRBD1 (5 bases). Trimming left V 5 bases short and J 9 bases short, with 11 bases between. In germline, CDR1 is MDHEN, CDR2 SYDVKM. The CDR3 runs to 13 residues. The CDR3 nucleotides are TGTGCCAGCAGTCCGGGACCCCCTTCACCCCTCCACTTT. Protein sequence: CASSPGPPSPLHF.

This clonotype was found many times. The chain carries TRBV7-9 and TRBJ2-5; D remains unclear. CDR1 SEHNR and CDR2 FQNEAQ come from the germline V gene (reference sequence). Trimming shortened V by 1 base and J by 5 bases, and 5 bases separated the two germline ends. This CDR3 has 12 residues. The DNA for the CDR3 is TGTGCCAGCAGCTTAGAGGAGGAGACCCAGTACTTC. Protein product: CASSLEEETQYF.

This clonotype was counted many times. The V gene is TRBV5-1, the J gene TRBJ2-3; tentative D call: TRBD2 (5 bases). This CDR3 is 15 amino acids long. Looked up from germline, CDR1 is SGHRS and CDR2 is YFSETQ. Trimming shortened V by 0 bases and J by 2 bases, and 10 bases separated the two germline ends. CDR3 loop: CASSLERGDTDTQYF. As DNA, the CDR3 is TGCGCCAGCAGCTTGGAACGGGGAGACACAGATACGCAGTATTTT.

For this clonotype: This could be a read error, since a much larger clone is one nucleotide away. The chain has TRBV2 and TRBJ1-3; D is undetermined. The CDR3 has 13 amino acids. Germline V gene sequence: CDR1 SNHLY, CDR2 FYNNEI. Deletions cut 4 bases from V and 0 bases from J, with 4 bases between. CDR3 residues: CASSGDSGNTIYF. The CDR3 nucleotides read TGTGCCAGCAGTGGGGACTCTGGAAACACCATATATTTT.

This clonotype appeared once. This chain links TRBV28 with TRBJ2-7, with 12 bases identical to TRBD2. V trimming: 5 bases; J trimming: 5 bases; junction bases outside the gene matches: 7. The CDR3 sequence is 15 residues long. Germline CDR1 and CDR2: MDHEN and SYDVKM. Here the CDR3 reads CASSKWTSGNHEQYF. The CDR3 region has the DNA TGTGCCAGCAGTAAATGGACTAGCGGGAACCACGAGCAGTACTTC.

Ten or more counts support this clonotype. The CDR3: CASSQIQGGSGYTF. Here the CDR3 DNA reads TGTGCCAGCAGCCAAATACAGGGTGGGTCTGGCTACACCTTC. The V gene is TRBV11-2, the J gene TRBJ1-2, with D maybe TRBD1 (6 bases). V lost 5 bases and J 7 bases, leaving 17 bases between the germline ends. CDR3 length equals 14 residues. Germline V gives CDR1 SGHAT, CDR2 FQNNGV.

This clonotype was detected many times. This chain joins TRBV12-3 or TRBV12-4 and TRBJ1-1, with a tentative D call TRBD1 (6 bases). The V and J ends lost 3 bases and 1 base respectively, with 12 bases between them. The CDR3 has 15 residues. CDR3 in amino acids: CASSFRQAGNTEAFF. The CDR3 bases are TGTGCCAGCAGTTTTCGACAGGCAGGGAACACTGAAGCTTTCTTT.

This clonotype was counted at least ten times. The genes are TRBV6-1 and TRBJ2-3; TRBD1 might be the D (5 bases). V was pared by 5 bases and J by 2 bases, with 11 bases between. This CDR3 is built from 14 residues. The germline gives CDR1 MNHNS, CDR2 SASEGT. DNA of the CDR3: TGTGCCAGCAGTTCCGCAGGGTACACAGATACGCAGTATTTT. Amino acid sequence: CASSSAGYTDTQYF.

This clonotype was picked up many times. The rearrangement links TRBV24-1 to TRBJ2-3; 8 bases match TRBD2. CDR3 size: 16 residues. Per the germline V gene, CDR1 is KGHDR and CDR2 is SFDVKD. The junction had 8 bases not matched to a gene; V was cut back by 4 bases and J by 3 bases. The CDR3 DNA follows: TGTGCCACCAGTGACCCGAGCGGGAGAGTAACAGATACGCAGTATTTT. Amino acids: CATSDPSGRVTDTQYF.

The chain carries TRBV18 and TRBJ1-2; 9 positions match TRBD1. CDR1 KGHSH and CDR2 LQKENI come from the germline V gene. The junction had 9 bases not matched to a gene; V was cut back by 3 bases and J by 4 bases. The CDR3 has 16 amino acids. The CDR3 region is CASSPPGQGALYGYTF. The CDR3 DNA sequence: TGTGCCAGCTCACCTCCGGGACAGGGAGCTCTCTATGGCTACACCTTC.

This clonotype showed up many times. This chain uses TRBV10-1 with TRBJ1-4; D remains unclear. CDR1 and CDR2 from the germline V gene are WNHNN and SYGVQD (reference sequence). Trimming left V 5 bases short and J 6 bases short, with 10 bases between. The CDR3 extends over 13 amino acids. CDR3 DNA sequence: TGCGCCAGCAGTAGCGGCCAGGATGAAAAACTGTTTTTT. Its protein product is CASSSGQDEKLFF.

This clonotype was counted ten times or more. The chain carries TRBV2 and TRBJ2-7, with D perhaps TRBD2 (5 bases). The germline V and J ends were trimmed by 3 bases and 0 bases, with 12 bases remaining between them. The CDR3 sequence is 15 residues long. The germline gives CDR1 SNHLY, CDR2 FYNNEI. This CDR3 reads CASSDLLRGSYEQYF. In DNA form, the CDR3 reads TGTGCCAGCAGTGACTTACTTCGGGGCTCCTACGAGCAGTACTTC.

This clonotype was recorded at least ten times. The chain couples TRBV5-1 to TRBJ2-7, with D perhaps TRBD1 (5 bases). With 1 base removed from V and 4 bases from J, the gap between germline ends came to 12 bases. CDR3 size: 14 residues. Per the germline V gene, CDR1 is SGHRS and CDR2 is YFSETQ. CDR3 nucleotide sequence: TGCGCCAGCAGCTTGATTGGCAGGGAATACGAGCAGTACTTC. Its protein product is CASSLIGREYEQYF.

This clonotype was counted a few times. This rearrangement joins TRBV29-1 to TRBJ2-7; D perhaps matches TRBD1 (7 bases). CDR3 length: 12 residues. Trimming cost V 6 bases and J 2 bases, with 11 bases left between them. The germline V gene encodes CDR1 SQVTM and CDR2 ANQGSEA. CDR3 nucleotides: TGCAGCGTGGAGGGACAGCCCTACGAGCAGTACTTC. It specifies CSVEGQPYEQYF.

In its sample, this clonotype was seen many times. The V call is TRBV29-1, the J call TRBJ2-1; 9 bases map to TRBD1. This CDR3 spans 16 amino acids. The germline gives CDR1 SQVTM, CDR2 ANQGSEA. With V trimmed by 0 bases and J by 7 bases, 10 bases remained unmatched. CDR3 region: CSVEDPGTGKGNEQFF. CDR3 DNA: TGCAGCGTTGAAGATCCCGGGACAGGGAAGGGAAATGAGCAGTTCTTC.

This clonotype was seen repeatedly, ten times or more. The CDR3 nucleotides are TGCGCCAGCAGCTTGGTGCCAGGGCGCGCTGAAGCTTTCTTT. This translates into CASSLVPGRAEAFF. This chain joins TRBV5-1 and TRBJ1-1; possibly TRBD1 for D (5 bases). CDR1 and CDR2 (germline): SGHRS, YFSETQ. V gave up 0 bases and J gave up 6 bases, with 12 bases separating them. The CDR3 consists of 14 residues.

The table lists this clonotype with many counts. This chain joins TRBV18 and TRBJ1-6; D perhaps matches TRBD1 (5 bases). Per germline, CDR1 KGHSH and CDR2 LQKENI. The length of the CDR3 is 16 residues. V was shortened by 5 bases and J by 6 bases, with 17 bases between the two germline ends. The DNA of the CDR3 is TGTGCCAGCTCAGTCGGGGCCCCGGCCACTAATTCACCCCTCCACTTT. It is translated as CASSVGAPATNSPLHF.

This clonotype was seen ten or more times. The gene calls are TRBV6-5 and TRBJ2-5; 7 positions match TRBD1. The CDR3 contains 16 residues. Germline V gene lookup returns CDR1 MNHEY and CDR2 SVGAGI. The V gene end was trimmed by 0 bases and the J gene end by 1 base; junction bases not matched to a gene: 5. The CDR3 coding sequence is TGTGCCAGCAGTTACTCGAAGCCAGGGGGCCAAGAGACCCAGTACTTC. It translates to CASSYSKPGGQETQYF.

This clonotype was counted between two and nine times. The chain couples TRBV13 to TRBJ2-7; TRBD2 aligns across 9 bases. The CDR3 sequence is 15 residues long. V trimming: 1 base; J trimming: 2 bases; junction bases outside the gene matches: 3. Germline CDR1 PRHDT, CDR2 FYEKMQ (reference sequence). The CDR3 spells CASSLETSGPYEQYF. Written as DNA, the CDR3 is TGTGCCAGCAGCTTAGAGACTAGCGGTCCCTACGAGCAGTACTTC.

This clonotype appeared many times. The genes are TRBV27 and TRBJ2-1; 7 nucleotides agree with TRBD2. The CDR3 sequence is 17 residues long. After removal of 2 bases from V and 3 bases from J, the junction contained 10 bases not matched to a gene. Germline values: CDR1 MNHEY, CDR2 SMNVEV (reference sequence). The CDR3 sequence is CASSLGSSGTHYNEQFF. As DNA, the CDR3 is TGTGCCAGCAGTTTAGGGTCTAGCGGAACACACTACAATGAGCAGTTCTTC.

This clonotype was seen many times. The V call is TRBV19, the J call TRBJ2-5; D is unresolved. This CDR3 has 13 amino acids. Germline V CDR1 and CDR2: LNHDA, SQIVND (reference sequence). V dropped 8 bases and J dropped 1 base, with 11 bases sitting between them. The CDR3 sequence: CASARTVQETQYF. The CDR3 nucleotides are TGTGCCAGTGCCCGGACCGTCCAAGAGACCCAGTACTTC.